This TCR beta chain was recovered during a study of T cells in Graves' hyperthyroidism and ophthalmopathy. This clonotype has a count of ten or more. The CDR3 is 13 amino acids. The germline V and J ends were trimmed by 8 bases and 3 bases, with 11 bases remaining between them. Germline V gives CDR1 SNHLY, CDR2 FYNNEI. Amplified TCR beta CDR3 regions derived from RNA transcripts. HTBI primers were used for first-round RT-PCR of the TCR CDR3. Each CDR3 protein is one row after TCRdb ran MiXCR on the multiplex PCR reads. This table has over 250,000 distinct CDR3 sequences, less than 30% appearing once. Sequencing was carried out using blood. V is TRBV2 and J is TRBJ1-5; possible D gene TRBD1, 5 bases. This clonotype was obtained from a man aged 35-49 years with Graves' hyperthyroidism that later progressed to Graves' ophthalmopathy. CDR3 protein: CASRRDANQPQHF. Written as DNA, the CDR3 is TGTGCCAGCCGGAGGGACGCCAATCAGCCCCAGCATTTT.